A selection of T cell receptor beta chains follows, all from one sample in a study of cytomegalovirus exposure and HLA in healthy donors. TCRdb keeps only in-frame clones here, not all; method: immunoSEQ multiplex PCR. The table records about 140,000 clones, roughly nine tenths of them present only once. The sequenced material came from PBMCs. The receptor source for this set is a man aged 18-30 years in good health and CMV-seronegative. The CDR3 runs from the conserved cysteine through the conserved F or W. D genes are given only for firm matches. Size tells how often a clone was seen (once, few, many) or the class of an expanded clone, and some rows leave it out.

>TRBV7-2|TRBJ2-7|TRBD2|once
TGTGCCAGCAGCCCTACCGGAAGCCAGCGGGGGTTGTACTTC
CASSPTGSQRGLYF
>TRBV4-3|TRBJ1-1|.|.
TGCGCCAGCAGCCCGACAGGGAACACTGAAGCTTTCTTT
CASSPTGNTEAFF
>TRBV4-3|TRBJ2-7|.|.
TGCGCCAGCAGCCAAGGCAGCGGTGCTGGGTACGAGCAGTACTTC
CASSQGSGAGYEQYF
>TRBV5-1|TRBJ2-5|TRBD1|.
TGCGCCAGCAGCTTGGTTGGGACAGGGGGCCAAGAGACCCAGTACTTC
CASSLVGTGGQETQYF
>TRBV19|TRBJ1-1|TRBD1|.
TGTGCCAGTAGACGACAGGGCGGCACTGAAGCTTTCTTT
CASRRQGGTEAFF
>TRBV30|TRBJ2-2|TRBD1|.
TGTGCCTGGAGGATAGGGGACAGGGGCACCGGGGAGCTGTTTTTT
CAWRIGDRGTGELFF
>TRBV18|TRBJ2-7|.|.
TGTGCCAGCTCACCGCCCGGGTCCTACGAGCAGTACTTC
CASSPPGSYEQYF
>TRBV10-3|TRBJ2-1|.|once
TGTGCCATCAGTGAAGTCGGCGGGTACAATGAGCAGTTCTTC
CAISEVGGYNEQFF
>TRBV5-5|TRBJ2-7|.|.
TGTGCCAGCTTGGGACTTTACGAGCAGTACTTC
CASLGLYEQYF
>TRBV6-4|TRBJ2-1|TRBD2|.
TGTGCCAGCAGTGAGTTTGGTAGCGGGAGGGCCCGCAATGAGCAGTTCTTC
CASSEFGSGRARNEQFF
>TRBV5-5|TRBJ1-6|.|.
TGTGCCAGCAGCTTGTTGGACAAGAATTCACCCCTCCACTTT
CASSLLDKNSPLHF
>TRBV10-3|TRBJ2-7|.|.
TGTGCCATCAGTGGTGCGGGTAGCGAAGAGCAGTACTTC
CAISGAGSEEQYF
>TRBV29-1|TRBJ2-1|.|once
TGCAGCGTTGTAGAGCGTTTTAGCGGCTCCTACAATGAGCAGTTCTTC
CSVVERFSGSYNEQFF
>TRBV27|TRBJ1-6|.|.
TGTGCCAGCAGTTTATTCGCAGGGAGGGCACCCCTCCACTTT
CASSLFAGRAPLHF
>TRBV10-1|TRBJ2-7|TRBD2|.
TGCGCCAGCAGTGCTAGCGGAGCCCTCGACGAGCAGTACTTC
CASSASGALDEQYF
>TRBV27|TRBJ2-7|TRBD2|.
TGTGCCAGCAGTTCCGGGCGGGAGTACCTTAGAAACTCCTACGAGCAGTACTTC
CASSSGREYLRNSYEQYF
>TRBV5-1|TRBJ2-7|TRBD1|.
TGCGCCAGCAGCCCCGGGACAGGGGACAGCTACGAGCAGTACTTC
CASSPGTGDSYEQYF
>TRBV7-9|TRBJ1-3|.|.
TGTGCCAGCAGCCCACAAAACTCTGGAAACACCATATATTTT
CASSPQNSGNTIYF
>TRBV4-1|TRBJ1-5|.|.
TGCGCCAGCAACCGGGTTGCTGGGTTGAATCAGCCCCAGCATTTT
CASNRVAGLNQPQHF
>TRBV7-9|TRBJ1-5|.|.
TGTGCCAGCAGCTTTCACGCAGGGCCCCTTGGGCAGCCCCAGCATTTT
CASSFHAGPLGQPQHF
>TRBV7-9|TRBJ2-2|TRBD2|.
TGTGCCAGCAGTAAAACTAGCGGGGGGAACACCGGGGAGCTGTTTTTT
CASSKTSGGNTGELFF
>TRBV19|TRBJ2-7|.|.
TGTGCCAGTAGTATAGACACAGGAAACTACGAGCAGTACTTC
CASSIDTGNYEQYF
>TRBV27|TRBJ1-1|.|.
TGTGCCAGCAGCCCGATAGGGTCGGGGTTCCATGCTTTCTTT
CASSPIGSGFHAFF
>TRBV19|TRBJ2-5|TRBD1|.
TGTGCCAGTAAGAGGCCAGGGGGCGGGGAGACCCAGTACTTC
CASKRPGGGETQYF
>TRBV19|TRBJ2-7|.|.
TGTGCCAGTAGGGCCAGGGACACCCTTTCCTACGAGCAGTACTTC
CASRARDTLSYEQYF
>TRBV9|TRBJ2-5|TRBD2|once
TGTGCCAGCAGCGCTGGGGGACTAGCGGGGTTGGAGACCCAGTACTTC
CASSAGGLAGLETQYF
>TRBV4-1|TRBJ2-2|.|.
TGCGCCAGCAGCCAACCCGTTACGAACACCGGGGAGCTGTTTTTT
CASSQPVTNTGELFF
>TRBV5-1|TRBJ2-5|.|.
TGCGCCAGCAGCTTGGGTACGATACAGAAAGAGACCCAGTACTTC
CASSLGTIQKETQYF
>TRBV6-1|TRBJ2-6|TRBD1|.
TGTGCCAGCAGTGAAGCGACAGGGCGAGGGGCCAACGTCCTGACTTTC
CASSEATGRGANVLTF
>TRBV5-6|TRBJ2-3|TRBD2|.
TGTGCCAGCAGCTCCTTCGGCGGGGGGATCACAGATACGCAGTATTTT
CASSSFGGGITDTQYF
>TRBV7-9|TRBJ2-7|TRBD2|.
TGTGCCAGCAGCTACGGACTAGCGGGAGTGGAAGAGCAGTACTTC
CASSYGLAGVEEQYF
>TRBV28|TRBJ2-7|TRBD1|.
TGTGCCAGCAGTAACCTACAGACAGGGTCGTACGAGCAGTACTTC
CASSNLQTGSYEQYF
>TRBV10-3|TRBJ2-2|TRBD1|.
TGTGCCATCAGTGGACGGACAGGGAACACCGGGGAGCTGTTTTTT
CAISGRTGNTGELFF
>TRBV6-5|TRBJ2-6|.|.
TGTGCCAGCAGTTACCAGTCTGGTTCTGGGGCCAACGTCCTGACTTTC
CASSYQSGSGANVLTF
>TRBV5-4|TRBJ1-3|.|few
TGTGCCAGCAGCTTGCCAGGGCCTGGAAACACCATATATTTT
CASSLPGPGNTIYF
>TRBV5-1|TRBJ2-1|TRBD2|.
TGCGCCAGCAGCCAAGAAGGGACTAGCGGGGTAGATGAGCAGTTCTTC
CASSQEGTSGVDEQFF
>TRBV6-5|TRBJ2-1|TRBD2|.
TGTGCCAGCAGGCCGACTAGCATGAATGAGCAGTTCTTC
CASRPTSMNEQFF
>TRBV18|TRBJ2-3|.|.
TGTGCCAGCTCACCAATGCTCCAGGGGTTTGGTCGCACAGATACGCAGTATTTT
CASSPMLQGFGRTDTQYF
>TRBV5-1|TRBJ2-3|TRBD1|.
TGCGCCAGCAGCTCACAGGGGACGACAGATACGCAGTATTTT
CASSSQGTTDTQYF
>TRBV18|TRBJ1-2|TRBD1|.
TGTGCCAGCTCACCGGGACAGGCCAGGGCTAACTATGGCTACACCTTC
CASSPGQARANYGYTF